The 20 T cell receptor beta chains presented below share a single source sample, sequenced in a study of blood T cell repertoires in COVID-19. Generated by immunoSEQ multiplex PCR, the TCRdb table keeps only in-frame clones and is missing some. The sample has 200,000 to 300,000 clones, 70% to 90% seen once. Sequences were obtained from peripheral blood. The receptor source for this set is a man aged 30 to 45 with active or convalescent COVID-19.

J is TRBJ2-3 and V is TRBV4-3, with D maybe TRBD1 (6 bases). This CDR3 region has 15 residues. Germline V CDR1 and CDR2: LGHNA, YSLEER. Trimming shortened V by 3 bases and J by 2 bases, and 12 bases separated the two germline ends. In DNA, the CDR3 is TGCGCCAGCAGCCATGGACAGAGTACCACAGATACGCAGTATTTT. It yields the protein CASSHGQSTTDTQYF.

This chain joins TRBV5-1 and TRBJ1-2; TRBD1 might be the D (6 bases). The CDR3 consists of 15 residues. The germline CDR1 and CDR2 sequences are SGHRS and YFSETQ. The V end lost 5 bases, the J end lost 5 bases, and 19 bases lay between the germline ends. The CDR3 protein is CASSNRAGPQYGYTF. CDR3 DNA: TGCGCCAGCAGTAACAGGGCGGGCCCCCAGTATGGCTACACCTTC. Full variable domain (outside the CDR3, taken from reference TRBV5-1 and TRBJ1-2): KAGVTQTPRYLIKTRGQQVTLSCSPISGHRSVSWYQQTPGQGLQFLFEYFSETQRNKGNFPGRFSGRQFSNSRSEMNVSTLELGDSALYLCASSNRAGPQYGYTFGSGTRLTVV.

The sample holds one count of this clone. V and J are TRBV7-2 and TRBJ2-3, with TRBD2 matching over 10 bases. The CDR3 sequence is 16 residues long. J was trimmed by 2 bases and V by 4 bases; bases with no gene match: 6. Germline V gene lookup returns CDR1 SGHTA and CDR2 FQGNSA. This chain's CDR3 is CASSYSSGGTTDTQYF. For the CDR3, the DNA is TGTGCCAGCAGCTACTCTAGCGGGGGAACCACAGATACGCAGTATTTT.

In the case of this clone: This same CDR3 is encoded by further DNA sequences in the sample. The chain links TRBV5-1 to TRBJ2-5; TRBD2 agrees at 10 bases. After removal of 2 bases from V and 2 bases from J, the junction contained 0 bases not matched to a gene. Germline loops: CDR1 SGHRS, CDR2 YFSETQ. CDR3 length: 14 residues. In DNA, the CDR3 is TGCGCCAGCAGCTTAGCGGGGGGGCAAGAGACCCAGTACTTC. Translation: CASSLAGGQETQYF. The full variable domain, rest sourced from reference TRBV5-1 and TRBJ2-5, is KAGVTQTPRYLIKTRGQQVTLSCSPISGHRSVSWYQQTPGQGLQFLFEYFSETQRNKGNFPGRFSGRQFSNSRSEMNVSTLELGDSALYLCASSLAGGQETQYFGPGTRLLVL.

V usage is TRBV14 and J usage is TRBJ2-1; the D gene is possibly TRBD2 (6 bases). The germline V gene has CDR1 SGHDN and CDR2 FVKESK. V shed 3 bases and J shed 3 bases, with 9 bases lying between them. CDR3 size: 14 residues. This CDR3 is CASSQLASYNEQFF. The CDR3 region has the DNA TGTGCCAGCAGCCAGCTAGCGAGCTACAATGAGCAGTTCTTC.

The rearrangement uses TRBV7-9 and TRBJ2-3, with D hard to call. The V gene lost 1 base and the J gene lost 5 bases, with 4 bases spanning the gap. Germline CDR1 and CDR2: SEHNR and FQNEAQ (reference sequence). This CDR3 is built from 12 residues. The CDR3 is CASSLGRDTQYF. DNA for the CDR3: TGTGCCAGCAGCTTAGGGAGAGATACGCAGTATTTT.

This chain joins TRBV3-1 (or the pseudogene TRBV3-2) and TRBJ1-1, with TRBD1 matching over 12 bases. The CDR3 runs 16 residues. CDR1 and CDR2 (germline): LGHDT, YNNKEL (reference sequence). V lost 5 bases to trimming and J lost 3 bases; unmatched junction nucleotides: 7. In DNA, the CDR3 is TGTGCCAGCAGCACCCGGGACAGGGGGCGGGACACTGAAGCTTTCTTT. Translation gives CASSTRDRGRDTEAFF.

The CDR3 coding sequence is TGTGCCAGCAGCCCAAGTGATGGGGAGAGTACGCAGTATTTT. This sequence encodes CASSPSDGESTQYF. The genes are TRBV7-9 and TRBJ2-3; TRBD2 is a possible D gene (5 bases). CDR1 is SEHNR and CDR2 is FQNEAQ in the germline V gene (reference sequence). V lost 5 bases and J lost 8, with 17 bases in between. The CDR3 has 14 residues. Filled out from reference TRBV7-9 and TRBJ2-3, the complete variable domain reads DTGVSQNPRHKITKRGQNVTFRCDPISEHNRLYWYRQTLGQGPEFLTYFQNEAQLEKSRLLSDRFSAERPKGSFSTLEIQRTEQGDSAMYLCASSPSDGESTQYFGPGTRLTVL.

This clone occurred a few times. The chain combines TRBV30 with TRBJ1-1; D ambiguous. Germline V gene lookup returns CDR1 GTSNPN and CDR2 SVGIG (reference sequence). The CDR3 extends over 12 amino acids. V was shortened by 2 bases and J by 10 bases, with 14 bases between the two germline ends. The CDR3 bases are TGTGCCTGGAGTCCCAGGCCGCCCGGAGCTTTCTTT. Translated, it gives CAWSPRPPGAFF. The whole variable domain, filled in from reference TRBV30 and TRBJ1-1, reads SQTIHQWPATLVQPVGSPLSLECTVEGTSNPNLYWYRQAAGRGLQLLFYSVGIGQISSEVPQNLSASRPQDRQFILSSKKLLLSDSGFYLCAWSPRPPGAFFGQGTRLTVV.

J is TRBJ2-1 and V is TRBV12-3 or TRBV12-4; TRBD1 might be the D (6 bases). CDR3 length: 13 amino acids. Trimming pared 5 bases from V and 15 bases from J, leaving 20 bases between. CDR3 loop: CASSLGLGAAGFF. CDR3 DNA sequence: TGTGCCAGCAGTCTTGGCTTGGGGGCCGCGGGGTTCTTC.

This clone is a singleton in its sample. Here the CDR3 reads CASSSSGTLQETQYF. The CDR3 DNA reads TGTGCCAGCAGCTCATCCGGGACATTACAAGAGACCCAGTACTTC. The rearrangement links TRBV5-6 to TRBJ2-5, with D perhaps TRBD1 (6 bases). Trimming cost V 3 bases and J 2 bases, with 14 bases left between them. The CDR3 sequence is 15 residues long. From germline, CDR1 is SGHDT and CDR2 YYEEEE.

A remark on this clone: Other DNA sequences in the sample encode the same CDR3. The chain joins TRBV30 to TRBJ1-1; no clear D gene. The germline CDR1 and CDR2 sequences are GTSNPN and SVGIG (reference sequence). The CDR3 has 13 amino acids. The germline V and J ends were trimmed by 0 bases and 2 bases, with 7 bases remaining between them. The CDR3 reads CAWSVSVNTEAFF. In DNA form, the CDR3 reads TGTGCCTGGAGTGTCTCAGTAAACACTGAAGCTTTCTTT.

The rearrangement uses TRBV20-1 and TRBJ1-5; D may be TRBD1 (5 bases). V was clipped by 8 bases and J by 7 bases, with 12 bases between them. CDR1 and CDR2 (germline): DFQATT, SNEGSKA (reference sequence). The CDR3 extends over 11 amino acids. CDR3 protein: CSTGGRQPQHF. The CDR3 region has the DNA TGCAGTACGGGGGGAAGGCAGCCCCAGCATTTT.

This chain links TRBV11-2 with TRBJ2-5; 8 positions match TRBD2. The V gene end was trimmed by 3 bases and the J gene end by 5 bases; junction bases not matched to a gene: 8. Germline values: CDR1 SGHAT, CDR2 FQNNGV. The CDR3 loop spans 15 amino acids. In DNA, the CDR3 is TGTGCCAGCAGCTTTCGCGGGGGGTTCCCCGAGACCCAGTACTTC. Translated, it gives CASSFRGGFPETQYF. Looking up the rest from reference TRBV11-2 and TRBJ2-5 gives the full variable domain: EAGVAQSPRYKIIEKRQSVAFWCNPISGHATLYWYQQILGQGPKLLIQFQNNGVVDDSQLPKDRFSAERLKGVDSTLKIQPAKLEDSAVYLCASSFRGGFPETQYFGPGTRLLVL.

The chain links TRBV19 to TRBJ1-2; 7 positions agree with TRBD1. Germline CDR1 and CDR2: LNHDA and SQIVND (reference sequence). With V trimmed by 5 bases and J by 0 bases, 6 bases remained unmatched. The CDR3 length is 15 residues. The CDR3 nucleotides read TGTGCCAGTAGTGGACAGGAAACCCCTAACTATGGCTACACCTTC. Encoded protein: CASSGQETPNYGYTF.

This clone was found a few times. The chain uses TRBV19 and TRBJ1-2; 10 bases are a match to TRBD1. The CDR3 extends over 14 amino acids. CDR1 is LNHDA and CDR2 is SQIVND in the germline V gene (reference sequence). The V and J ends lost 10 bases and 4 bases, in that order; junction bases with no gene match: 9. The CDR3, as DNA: TGTGCCACTAACCGGGACAGGGGTCTCTATGGCTACACCTTC. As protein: CATNRDRGLYGYTF. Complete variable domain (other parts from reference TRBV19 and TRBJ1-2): DGGITQSPKYLFRKEGQNVTLSCEQNLNHDAMYWYRQDPGQGLRLIYYSQIVNDFQKGDIAEGYSVSREKKESFPLTVTSAQKNPTAFYLCATNRDRGLYGYTFGSGTRLTVV.

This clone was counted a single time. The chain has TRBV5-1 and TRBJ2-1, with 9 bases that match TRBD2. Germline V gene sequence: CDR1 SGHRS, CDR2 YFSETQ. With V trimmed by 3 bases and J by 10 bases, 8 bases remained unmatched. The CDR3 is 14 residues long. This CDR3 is CASSWGGLADEQFF. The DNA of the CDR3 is TGCGCCAGCAGCTGGGGGGGACTAGCAGACGAGCAGTTCTTC.

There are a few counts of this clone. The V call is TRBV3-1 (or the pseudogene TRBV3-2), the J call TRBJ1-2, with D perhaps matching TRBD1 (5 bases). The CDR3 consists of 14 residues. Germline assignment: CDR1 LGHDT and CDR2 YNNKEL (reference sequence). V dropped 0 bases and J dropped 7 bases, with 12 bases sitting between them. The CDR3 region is CASSQEYRRGGYTF. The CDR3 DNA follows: TGTGCCAGCAGCCAAGAGTACAGGAGGGGTGGCTACACCTTC.

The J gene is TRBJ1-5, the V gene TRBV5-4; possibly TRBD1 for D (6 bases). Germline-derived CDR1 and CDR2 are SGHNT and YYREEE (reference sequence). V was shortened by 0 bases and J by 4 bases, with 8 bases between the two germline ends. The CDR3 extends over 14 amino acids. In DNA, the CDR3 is TGTGCCAGCAGCTTGGGAGGGGGAAATCAGCCCCAGCATTTT. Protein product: CASSLGGGNQPQHF.

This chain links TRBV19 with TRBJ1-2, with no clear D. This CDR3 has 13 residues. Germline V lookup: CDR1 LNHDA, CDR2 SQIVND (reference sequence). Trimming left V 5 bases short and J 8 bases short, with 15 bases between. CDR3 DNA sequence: TGTGCCAGTAGTCTCCAGGCTTCCAGCGGCTACACCTTC. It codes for CASSLQASSGYTF. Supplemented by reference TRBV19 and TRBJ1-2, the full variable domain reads DGGITQSPKYLFRKEGQNVTLSCEQNLNHDAMYWYRQDPGQGLRLIYYSQIVNDFQKGDIAEGYSVSREKKESFPLTVTSAQKNPTAFYLCASSLQASSGYTFGSGTRLTVV.